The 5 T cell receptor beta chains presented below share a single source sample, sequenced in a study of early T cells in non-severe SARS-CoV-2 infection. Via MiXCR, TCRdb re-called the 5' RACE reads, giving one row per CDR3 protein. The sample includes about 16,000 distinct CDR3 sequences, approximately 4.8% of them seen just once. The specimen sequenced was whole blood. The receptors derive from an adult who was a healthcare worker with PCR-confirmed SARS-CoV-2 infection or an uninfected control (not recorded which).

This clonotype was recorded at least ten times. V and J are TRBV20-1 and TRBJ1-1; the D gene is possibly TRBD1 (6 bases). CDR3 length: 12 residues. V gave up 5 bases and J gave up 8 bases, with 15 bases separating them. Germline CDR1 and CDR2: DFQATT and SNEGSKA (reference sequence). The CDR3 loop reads CSAPQGNVEAFF. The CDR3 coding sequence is TGCAGTGCTCCCCAGGGGAATGTAGAAGCTTTCTTT.

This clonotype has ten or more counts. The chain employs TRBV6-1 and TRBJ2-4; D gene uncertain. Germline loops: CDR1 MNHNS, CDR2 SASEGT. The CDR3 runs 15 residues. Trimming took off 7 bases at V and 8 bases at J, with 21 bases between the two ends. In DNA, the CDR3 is TGTGCCAGCAAGTATACCCCCGATCAGATAGACATTCAGTACTTC. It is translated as CASKYTPDQIDIQYF.

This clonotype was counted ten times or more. The CDR3 nucleotides read TGTGCCAGTAGGGACAGCGCCTTCTATGGCTACACCTTC. This sequence encodes CASRDSAFYGYTF. V and J are TRBV19 and TRBJ1-2, with D possibly TRBD1 on 6 matching bases. The CDR3 length is 13 residues. V was cut by 6 bases and J by 4 bases, with 12 bases left in between. Germline V gene data show CDR1 as LNHDA and CDR2 as SQIVND (reference sequence).

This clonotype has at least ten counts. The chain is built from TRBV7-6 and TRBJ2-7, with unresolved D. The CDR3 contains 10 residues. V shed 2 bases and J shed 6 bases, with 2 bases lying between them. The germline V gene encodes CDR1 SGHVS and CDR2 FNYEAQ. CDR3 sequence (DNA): TGTGCCAGCAGCTTATCCGAGCAGTACTTC. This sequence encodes CASSLSEQYF.

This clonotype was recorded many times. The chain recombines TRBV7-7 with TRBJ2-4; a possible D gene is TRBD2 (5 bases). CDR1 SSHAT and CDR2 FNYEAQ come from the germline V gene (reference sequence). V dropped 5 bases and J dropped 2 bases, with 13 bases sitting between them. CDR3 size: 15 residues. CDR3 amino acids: CASSPPPGTKNIQYF. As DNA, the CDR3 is TGTGCCAGCAGCCCTCCCCCGGGAACCAAAAACATTCAGTACTTC.